This T cell receptor beta chain originates from a study of human T cells and chemical hapten exposure. TCRdb used MiXCR to reprocess the RACE reads, holding one entry per CDR3 protein. The sample includes tens of thousands of distinct CDR3 sequences, around 7% of them seen just once. Many counts were recorded for this clonotype. Germline assignment: CDR1 SGHTA and CDR2 FQGNSA. CDR3 length equals 14 residues. V was shortened by 5 bases and J by 1 base, with 11 bases between the two germline ends. Stated time point: pre-sensitization, week 0. As to treatment: therapeutic diphenylcyclopropenone sensitization with weekly scalp DPC.

The chain uses TRBV7-2 and TRBJ1-1, with D hard to call. This clonotype was sampled from a woman in her twenties or thirties with alopecia areata. Some clones in this sample may be carry-over from other donors' samples. This material consisted of whole blood, taken in connection with sensitization to the hapten diphenylcyclopropenone (DPC). Written as DNA, the CDR3 is TGTGCCAGCAGCCTAACGACGGCGAACACTGAAGCTTTCTTT. It specifies CASSLTTANTEAFF.